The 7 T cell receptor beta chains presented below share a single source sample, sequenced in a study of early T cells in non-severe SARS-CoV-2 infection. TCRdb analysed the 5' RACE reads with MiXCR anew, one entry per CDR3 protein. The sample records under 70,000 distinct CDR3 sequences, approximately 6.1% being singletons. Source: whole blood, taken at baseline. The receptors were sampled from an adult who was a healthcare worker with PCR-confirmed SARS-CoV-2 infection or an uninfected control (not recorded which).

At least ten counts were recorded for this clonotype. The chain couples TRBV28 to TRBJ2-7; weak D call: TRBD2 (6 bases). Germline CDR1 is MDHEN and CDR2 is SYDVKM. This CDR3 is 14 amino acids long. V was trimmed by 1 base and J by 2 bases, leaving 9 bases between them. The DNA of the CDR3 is TGTGCCAGCAGTTTATATAGCGGTGCCTACGAGCAGTACTTC. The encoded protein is CASSLYSGAYEQYF.

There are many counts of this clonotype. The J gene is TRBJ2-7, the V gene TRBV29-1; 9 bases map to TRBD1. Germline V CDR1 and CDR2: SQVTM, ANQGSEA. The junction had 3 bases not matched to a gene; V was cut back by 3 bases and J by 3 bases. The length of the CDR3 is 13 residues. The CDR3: CSVEGTGFYEQYF. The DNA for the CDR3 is TGCAGCGTTGAGGGGACAGGGTTCTACGAGCAGTACTTC.

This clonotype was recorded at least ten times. The CDR3 sequence: CASSPRQGLSYEQYF. CDR3 nucleotide sequence: TGTGCCAGCAGCCCCAGACAGGGTCTCTCCTACGAGCAGTACTTC. The V gene is TRBV7-6, the J gene TRBJ2-7, with 7 bases matching TRBD1. This CDR3 comprises 15 residues. V shed 5 bases, J shed 0 bases, and the junction held 7 bases outside the gene matches. The germline V gene has CDR1 SGHVS and CDR2 FNYEAQ.

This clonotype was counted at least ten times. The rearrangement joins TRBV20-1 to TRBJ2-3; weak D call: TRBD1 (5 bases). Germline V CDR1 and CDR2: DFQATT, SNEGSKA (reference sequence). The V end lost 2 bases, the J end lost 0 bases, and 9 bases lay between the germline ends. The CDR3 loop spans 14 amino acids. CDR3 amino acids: CSARSGISTDTQYF. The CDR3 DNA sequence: TGCAGTGCTAGATCAGGGATTAGCACAGATACGCAGTATTTT.

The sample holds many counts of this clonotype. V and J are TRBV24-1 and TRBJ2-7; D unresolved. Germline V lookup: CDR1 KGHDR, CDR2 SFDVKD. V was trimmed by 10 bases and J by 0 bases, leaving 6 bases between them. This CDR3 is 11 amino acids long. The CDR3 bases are TGTGCCACGGGCGACTCCTACGAGCAGTACTTC. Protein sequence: CATGDSYEQYF.

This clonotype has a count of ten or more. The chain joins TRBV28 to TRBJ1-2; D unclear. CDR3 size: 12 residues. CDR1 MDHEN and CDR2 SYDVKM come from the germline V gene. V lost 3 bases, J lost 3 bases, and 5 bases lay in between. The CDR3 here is CASSLRHYGYTF. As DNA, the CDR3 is TGTGCCAGCAGTTTGCGGCACTATGGCTACACCTTC.

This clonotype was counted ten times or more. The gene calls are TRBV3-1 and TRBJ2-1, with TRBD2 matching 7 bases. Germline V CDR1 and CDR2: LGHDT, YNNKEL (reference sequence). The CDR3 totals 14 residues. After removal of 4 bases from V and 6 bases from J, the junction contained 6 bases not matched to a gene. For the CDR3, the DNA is TGTGCCAGCAGCCTCGCGGGAGTAGGCAATGAGCAGTTCTTC. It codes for CASSLAGVGNEQFF.